These 10 T cell receptor beta chains were sequenced from one sample in a study of early T cells in non-severe SARS-CoV-2 infection. TCRdb re-called the 5' RACE reads with MiXCR, one entry per CDR3 protein. This sample has about 59,000 distinct CDR3 sequences, with about 12% found just once. The specimen comprised whole blood, sampled at baseline. Every receptor here comes from an adult who was a healthcare worker with PCR-confirmed SARS-CoV-2 infection or an uninfected control (not recorded which).

This clonotype was seen a handful of times. The V call is TRBV18, the J call TRBJ2-2; possibly TRBD2 for D (5 bases). Germline values: CDR1 KGHSH, CDR2 LQKENI. V lost 4 bases and J lost 4, with 10 bases in between. The CDR3 has 14 amino acids. The CDR3 sequence is CASSLDAGTGELFF. The CDR3 DNA sequence: TGTGCCAGCTCACTTGACGCGGGCACCGGGGAGCTGTTTTTT.

The CDR3 protein is CRGERDWPETQYF. DNA for the CDR3: TGCAGGGGAGAAAGGGACTGGCCGGAGACCCAGTACTTC. The gene calls are TRBV20-1 and TRBJ2-5, with D perhaps TRBD2 (6 bases). Germline V gene lookup returns CDR1 DFQATT and CDR2 SNEGSKA (reference sequence). This CDR3 has 13 amino acids.

CDR3 nucleotide sequence: TGCGCCAGCAGCCAAGATACCAGCGGGGGGGCCGGCTACGAGCAGTACTTC. Its protein is CASSQDTSGGAGYEQYF. This rearrangement joins TRBV4-1 to TRBJ2-7, with 10 nucleotides matching TRBD2. Germline loops: CDR1 MGHRA, CDR2 YSYEKL. Trimming cost V 0 bases and J 3 bases; bases outside gene matches: 8. CDR3 length: 17 residues.

The rearrangement joins TRBV11-1 to TRBJ2-7; unclear D gene. The CDR3 runs 15 residues. Trimming pared 0 bases from V and 0 bases from J, leaving 9 bases between. Looked up from germline, CDR1 is SGHAT and CDR2 is FQDESV (reference sequence). CDR3 sequence (DNA): TGTGCCAGCAGCTTAGCTAGGAGTTCCTCCTACGAGCAGTACTTC. Residues: CASSLARSSSYEQYF. Full variable domain (missing parts from reference TRBV11-1 and TRBJ2-7): EAEVAQSPRYKITEKSQAVAFWCDPISGHATLYWYRQILGQGPELLVQFQDESVVDDSQLPKDRFSAERLKGVDSTLKIQPAELGDSAMYLCASSLARSSSYEQYFGPGTRLTVT.

This clonotype occurred many times. CDR3 in DNA: TGTGCCAGCAGCTTACAGGGCGCCCCCCGAGAGACCCAGTACTTC. Protein: CASSLQGAPRETQYF. The rearrangement links TRBV11-2 to TRBJ2-5, with TRBD1 as a possible D gene (5 bases). The CDR3 totals 15 residues. The V end was cut by 2 bases, the J end by 4 bases, with 14 bases between. The germline V gene encodes CDR1 SGHAT and CDR2 FQNNGV.

This clonotype appeared a single time. A much larger clone lies a single base off, so this may be a read error. V and J are TRBV9 and TRBJ1-4, with D possibly matching TRBD1 (5 bases). This CDR3 contains 14 residues. Per the germline V gene, CDR1 is SGDLS and CDR2 is YYNGEE. The CDR3 DNA follows: TGTGCCAGTTCCCCCCGGCAGGGCCCAGAAAATCTGTTTTTT. This sequence encodes CASSPRQGPENLFF.

This clonotype was found a few times. The rearrangement joins TRBV7-3 to TRBJ2-1; 8 nucleotides line up with TRBD2. Trimming cost V 5 bases and J 10 bases; bases outside gene matches: 10. The CDR3 contains 14 residues. Germline CDR1 and CDR2: SGHTA and FQGTGA. CDR3 coding DNA: TGTGCCAGCAGCGCGACGGGAGGGCAGCGGGAGCAGTTCTTC. Its translation: CASSATGGQREQFF.

This clonotype was counted many times. The rearrangement uses TRBV6-2 or TRBV6-3 and TRBJ2-1; tentatively, D is TRBD1 (6 bases). This CDR3 is built from 14 residues. Trimming shortened V by 2 bases and J by 3 bases, and 8 bases separated the two germline ends. The germline V gene has CDR1 MNHEY and CDR2 SVGEGT. CDR3 in amino acids: CASSYQGNYNEQFF. CDR3 nucleotide sequence: TGTGCCAGCAGTTACCAGGGGAACTACAATGAGCAGTTCTTC.

The gene calls are TRBV7-8 and TRBJ1-2; D is perhaps TRBD1 (5 bases). V was cut by 0 bases and J by 3 bases, with 5 bases left in between. Looked up from germline, CDR1 is SGHVS and CDR2 is FQNEAQ. This CDR3 spans 13 amino acids. Written as DNA, the CDR3 is TGTGCCAGCAGCTTAGCAGGGGACTATGGCTACACCTTC. This translates into CASSLAGDYGYTF.

This clonotype was counted many times. The rearrangement joins TRBV19 to TRBJ1-4, with no clear D. The germline CDR1 and CDR2 sequences are LNHDA and SQIVND (reference sequence). This CDR3 region has 15 residues. V lost 7 bases and J 3 bases, leaving 15 bases between the germline ends. The DNA of the CDR3 is TGTGCCAGTACCCCCCCCGGGAGCCCTAATGAAAAACTGTTTTTT. Translation gives CASTPPGSPNEKLFF.